These T cell receptor beta chains were read from a single sample in a study of blood T cells in healthy people across ages. MiXCR, applied by TCRdb to the 5' RACE reads, yields one record per CDR3 protein. The data hold around 500,000 distinct CDR3 sequences, with less than 60% observed a single time. The specimen sequenced was blood. Receptors originate from a man older than 75 in good health. Both conserved end residues are part of each CDR3. D genes are given only for firm matches. Clone sizes are given selectively: once, few, many, or a class where the clone is expanded.

v_call: TRBV7-2; clone_size: .; j_call: TRBJ2-1; d_call: TRBD1; cdr3_aa: CASSLGGQGDYEQFF; cdr3_nt: TGTGCCAGCAGCTTAGGGGGACAGGGGGACTACGAGCAGTTCTTC
v_call: TRBV7-9; clone_size: few; j_call: TRBJ1-2; d_call: TRBD1; cdr3_aa: CASSLVLQGAQGYTF; cdr3_nt: TGTGCCAGCAGCTTAGTTCTACAGGGGGCGCAAGGCTACACCTTC
v_call: TRBV6-5; clone_size: many; j_call: TRBJ2-7; d_call: .; cdr3_aa: CASSTIGGITYEQYF; cdr3_nt: TGTGCCAGCAGTACGATCGGGGGTATAACCTACGAGCAGTACTTC
v_call: TRBV7-9; clone_size: .; j_call: TRBJ1-4; d_call: .; cdr3_aa: CASRPGGQTEKLFF; cdr3_nt: TGTGCCAGCAGACCGGGGGGTCAAACTGAAAAACTGTTTTTT
v_call: TRBV7-2; clone_size: few; j_call: TRBJ2-1; d_call: .; cdr3_aa: CASSLDGPAQQFF; cdr3_nt: TGTGCCAGCAGCTTAGATGGTCCGGCCCAACAGTTCTTC
v_call: TRBV20-1; clone_size: .; j_call: TRBJ2-7; d_call: TRBD1; cdr3_aa: CSATGTGYSAQYF; cdr3_nt: TGCAGTGCAACCGGGACAGGGTACTCCGCGCAGTACTTC
v_call: TRBV3-1; clone_size: .; j_call: TRBJ1-1; d_call: TRBD1; cdr3_aa: CASSHRDRGVNTEAFF; cdr3_nt: TGTGCCAGCAGCCATCGGGACAGGGGCGTGAACACTGAAGCTTTCTTT
v_call: TRBV2; clone_size: .; j_call: TRBJ1-5; d_call: .; cdr3_aa: CASFDGFSNQPQHF; cdr3_nt: TGTGCCAGCTTTGACGGATTTAGCAATCAGCCCCAGCATTTT
v_call: TRBV20-1; clone_size: few; j_call: TRBJ2-5; d_call: .; cdr3_aa: CSARALEGLETQYF; cdr3_nt: TGCAGTGCTAGAGCGTTGGAGGGATTGGAGACCCAGTACTTC
v_call: TRBV7-7; clone_size: .; j_call: TRBJ2-5; d_call: TRBD1; cdr3_aa: CASSSLGQSQETQYF; cdr3_nt: TGTGCTAGCAGCTCCCTGGGACAGTCCCAAGAGACCCAGTACTTC
v_call: TRBV5-1; clone_size: many; j_call: TRBJ2-7; d_call: .; cdr3_aa: CASSREGPYEQYF; cdr3_nt: TGCGCCAGCAGCCGGGAAGGCCCCTACGAGCAGTACTTC
v_call: TRBV6-1; clone_size: .; j_call: TRBJ2-1; d_call: TRBD1; cdr3_aa: CASTSLQGKGQFF; cdr3_nt: TGTGCCAGCACCTCCTTACAGGGGAAAGGGCAGTTCTTC
v_call: TRBV4-3; clone_size: .; j_call: TRBJ2-1; d_call: TRBD2; cdr3_aa: CASSQGLTSGRGSNEQFF; cdr3_nt: TGCGCCAGCAGCCAGGGACTGACTAGCGGGAGGGGGAGTAATGAGCAGTTCTTC
v_call: TRBV10-3; clone_size: few; j_call: TRBJ2-3; d_call: TRBD1; cdr3_aa: CATRTPDRELTDTQYF; cdr3_nt: TGTGCCACCAGAACCCCAGACAGGGAACTAACAGATACGCAGTATTTT
v_call: TRBV20-1; clone_size: .; j_call: TRBJ2-5; d_call: TRBD1; cdr3_aa: CSARRTGFMETQYF; cdr3_nt: TGCAGTGCTAGACGGACAGGGTTTATGGAGACCCAGTACTTC
v_call: TRBV20-1; clone_size: .; j_call: TRBJ1-5; d_call: .; cdr3_aa: CSARKGQVDQPQHF; cdr3_nt: TGCAGTGCTAGGAAGGGTCAGGTGGATCAGCCCCAGCATTTT
v_call: TRBV6-2/TRBV6-3; clone_size: .; j_call: TRBJ2-7; d_call: .; cdr3_aa: CASSYMGTYEQYF; cdr3_nt: TGTGCCAGCAGTTACATGGGAACCTACGAGCAGTACTTC
v_call: TRBV29-1; clone_size: .; j_call: TRBJ2-1; d_call: TRBD2; cdr3_aa: CSVGTGGEQFF; cdr3_nt: TGCAGCGTTGGAACGGGAGGCGAGCAGTTCTTC
v_call: TRBV5-1; clone_size: many; j_call: TRBJ2-7; d_call: .; cdr3_aa: CASSLDSTSYEQYF; cdr3_nt: TGCGCCAGCAGCTTGGACAGCACCTCCTACGAGCAGTACTTC
v_call: TRBV25-1; clone_size: few; j_call: TRBJ1-2; d_call: .; cdr3_aa: CASSDFYGYTF; cdr3_nt: TGTGCCAGCAGTGATTTCTATGGCTACACCTTC
v_call: TRBV7-8; clone_size: .; j_call: TRBJ2-1; d_call: .; cdr3_aa: CASSLGQGNPQFF; cdr3_nt: TGTGCCAGCAGCTTAGGCCAGGGGAATCCTCAGTTCTTC
v_call: TRBV7-6; clone_size: .; j_call: TRBJ1-3; d_call: .; cdr3_aa: CASSPNREGRGNTIYF; cdr3_nt: TGTGCCAGCAGCCCCAACAGGGAAGGAAGAGGAAACACCATATATTTT
v_call: TRBV2; clone_size: many; j_call: TRBJ2-1; d_call: TRBD2; cdr3_aa: CASSLLIRTSGYYSNEQFF; cdr3_nt: TGTGCCAGCAGTCTGCTCATAAGGACTAGCGGGTACTACAGCAATGAGCAGTTCTTC
v_call: TRBV7-2; clone_size: .; j_call: TRBJ2-1; d_call: .; cdr3_aa: CASSLLVVNEQFF; cdr3_nt: TGTGCCAGCAGCCTTCTAGTAGTGAATGAGCAGTTCTTC
v_call: TRBV28; clone_size: .; j_call: TRBJ2-1; d_call: TRBD2; cdr3_aa: CASKMTSGGRYNEQFF; cdr3_nt: TGTGCCAGCAAGATGACTAGCGGAGGACGATACAATGAGCAGTTCTTC
v_call: TRBV4-3; clone_size: .; j_call: TRBJ2-1; d_call: TRBD1; cdr3_aa: CASSPGQGRGNEQFF; cdr3_nt: TGCGCCAGCAGCCCGGGACAGGGGAGAGGCAATGAGCAGTTCTTC
v_call: TRBV5-6; clone_size: few; j_call: TRBJ2-3; d_call: TRBD2; cdr3_aa: CASSSRRLAGVGSDTQYF; cdr3_nt: TGTGCCAGCAGCTCCCGGAGACTAGCGGGAGTTGGTTCAGATACGCAGTATTTT
v_call: TRBV20-1; clone_size: .; j_call: TRBJ2-1; d_call: TRBD2; cdr3_aa: CSARVLAGGKNEQFF; cdr3_nt: TGCAGTGCTAGAGTCCTAGCGGGAGGGAAAAATGAGCAGTTCTTC
v_call: TRBV6-5; clone_size: many; j_call: TRBJ2-7; d_call: TRBD2; cdr3_aa: CASSYAVSGRTYEQYF; cdr3_nt: TGTGCCAGCAGTTACGCCGTTAGCGGGCGGACCTACGAGCAGTACTTC
v_call: TRBV10-3; clone_size: .; j_call: TRBJ2-7; d_call: .; cdr3_aa: CAISEGVPYEQYF; cdr3_nt: TGTGCCATCAGTGAGGGAGTCCCATACGAGCAGTACTTC
v_call: TRBV6-6; clone_size: .; j_call: TRBJ2-2; d_call: .; cdr3_aa: CASRGLSRTGELFF; cdr3_nt: TGTGCCAGCAGAGGGTTAAGTCGCACCGGGGAGCTGTTTTTT
v_call: TRBV5-1; clone_size: .; j_call: TRBJ1-6; d_call: .; cdr3_aa: CASSLDGRDGSPLHF; cdr3_nt: TGCGCCAGCAGCTTGGATGGCAGAGATGGTTCACCCCTCCACTTT
v_call: TRBV21-1; clone_size: .; j_call: TRBJ2-3; d_call: .; cdr3_aa: CASSKELALTDTQYF; cdr3_nt: TGTGCCAGCAGCAAAGAACTAGCATTAACAGATACGCAGTATTTT